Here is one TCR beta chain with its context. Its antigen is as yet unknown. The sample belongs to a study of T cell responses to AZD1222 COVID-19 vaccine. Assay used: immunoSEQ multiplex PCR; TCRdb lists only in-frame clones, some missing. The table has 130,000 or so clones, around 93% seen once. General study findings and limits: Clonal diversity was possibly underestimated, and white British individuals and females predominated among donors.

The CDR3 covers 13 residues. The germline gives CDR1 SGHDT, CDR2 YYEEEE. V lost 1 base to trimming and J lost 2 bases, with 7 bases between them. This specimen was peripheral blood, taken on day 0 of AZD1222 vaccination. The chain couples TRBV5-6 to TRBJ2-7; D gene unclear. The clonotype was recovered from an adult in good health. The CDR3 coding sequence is TGTGCCAGCAGCTTGATTAAGCCCTACGAGCAGTACTTC. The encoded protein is CASSLIKPYEQYF.